The clone carrying this TCR beta chain was observed a single time. V was cut by 5 bases and J by 6 bases, with 14 bases left in between. The germline CDR1 and CDR2 sequences are MNHEY and SVGAGI. The CDR3 totals 14 residues. A single record per CDR3 protein comes from TCRdb applying MiXCR to the RT-PCR reads. The profile shows about 680,000 distinct CDR3 sequences, around 14% of them singletons. The sequence derives from a female donor in good health, serving as a healthy control. The specimen sequenced was memory CD4+ T cells from blood. The J gene is TRBJ1-5, the V gene TRBV6-5; D is perhaps TRBD1 (6 bases). CDR3: CASSPTGFSQPQHF. CDR3 nucleotides: TGTGCCAGCAGTCCGACAGGATTCAGTCAGCCCCAGCATTTT.